This entry is about one TCR beta chain. The sample comes from a study of blood T cell repertoires in COVID-19. Study details: Acute-phase and convalescent COVID-19 samples originated in the United States, Italy and Spain. Nucleic acid was either cDNA or gDNA, and it came from T cells, B-cell-depleted T cells, or PBMCs.

Original analysis: The assay estimated nucleated cells by amplifying reference gene primers. This table comes from immunoSEQ multiplex PCR, and its TCRdb copy is limited to in-frame clones, with some not included. V and J calls and clone size are those listed in that table; D and trimming were worked out from the DNA. The repertoire holds a few hundred thousand clones, 88% seen once, with 0.7% to 0.85% in the top ten. V was shortened by 4 bases and J by 1 base, with 17 bases between the two germline ends. Germline V gives CDR1 MNHEY, CDR2 SVGEGT. The CDR3 contains 16 residues. What was sequenced was peripheral blood. The chain employs TRBV6-2 or TRBV6-3 and TRBJ2-7, with D perhaps matching TRBD2 (6 bases). The TCR originated in a woman aged 25 to 39 with acute or convalescent COVID-19. The CDR3 coding sequence is TGTGCCAGCAGTTCTAATCCGGGTGGACTATCCTACGAGCAGTACTTC. Encoded protein: CASSSNPGGLSYEQYF.